This T cell receptor beta chain stems from a study of Ad26.COV2.S vaccination and SARS-CoV-2 variants. Background on the study: The Ad26.COV2.S arm of the COV1001 trial was where the donor was placed. Ad26.COV2.S given intramuscularly, once or twice 56 days apart.

This clone was counted between two and nine times. Profiled with immunoSEQ multiplex PCR; TCRdb holds only in-frame clones, not every one. The data show around 500,000 clones, roughly nine tenths seen once. Looked up from germline, CDR1 is SEHNR and CDR2 is FQNEAQ (reference sequence). The CDR3 loop spans 14 amino acids. V shed 2 bases and J shed 8 bases, with 12 bases lying between them. Indicated treatment: around 19 received Ad26.COV2.S at low or high dose, single or two shots; roughly five received placebo; per-sample allocation not given. Sampling was done on day 63 after the first vaccine or placebo injection.

The specimen comprised peripheral blood, sampled in a trial of Ad26.COV2.S vaccine versus placebo. The source is a person aged 18-60 years who received the Ad26.COV2.S COVID-19 vaccine or a placebo. The genes are TRBV7-9 and TRBJ2-2; D may be TRBD1 (6 bases). The CDR3 reads CASSLNRVIGELFF. CDR3 nucleotides: TGTGCCAGCAGCTTAAACAGGGTAATTGGGGAGCTGTTTTTT. The variable domain in full, with the rest retrieved from reference TRBV7-9 and TRBJ2-2, is DTGVSQNPRHKITKRGQNVTFRCDPISEHNRLYWYRQTLGQGPEFLTYFQNEAQLEKSRLLSDRFSAERPKGSFSTLEIQRTEQGDSAMYLCASSLNRVIGELFFGEGSRLTVL.